Listed below are T cell receptor beta chains from one sample, sequenced in a study of shared clonotypes between healthy human individuals. Repertoires were generated with immunoSEQ multiplex PCR, while TCRdb's copy carries only in-frame clones and drops some. Of millions of clones listed, 85% to 95% are singletons. Sequenced input: naive CD4+ T cells sorted from blood. The receptors were gathered from a young man in good health. Both conserved end residues are part of each CDR3. A D gene is named only where the DNA matches it firmly.

v_call,d_call,j_call,cdr3_aa,cdr3_nt
TRBV5-1,TRBD2,TRBJ2-7,CASSLVSGSDEQYF,TGCGCCAGCAGCTTGGTTAGCGGGAGTGACGAGCAGTACTTC
TRBV15,-,TRBJ2-3,CATSTQVTDTQYF,TGTGCCACCAGCACACAGGTCACAGATACGCAGTATTTT
TRBV2,-,TRBJ2-7,CASGTGTYEQYF,TGTGCCTCAGGGACGGGGACTTACGAGCAGTACTTC
TRBV7-9,-,TRBJ2-1,CASSLLGGLSYNEQFF,TGTGCCAGCAGCTTATTGGGGGGCCTCTCCTACAATGAGCAGTTCTTC
TRBV6-6,-,TRBJ1-4,CACKRSFGQGDEKLFF,TGTGCCTGTAAGCGTTCCTTTGGGCAGGGTGATGAAAAACTGTTTTTT
TRBV4-1,TRBD2,TRBJ2-7,CASSQDPSGRVYEQYF,TGCGCCAGCAGCCAAGATCCTAGCGGGAGGGTTTACGAGCAGTACTTC
TRBV5-4,-,TRBJ2-2,CASSFSYTGELFF,TGTGCCAGCAGCTTTTCGTACACCGGGGAGCTGTTTTTT
TRBV10-3,-,TRBJ1-6,CAISDGAPTNSPLHF,TGTGCCATCAGTGACGGGGCCCCGACGAATTCACCCCTCCACTTT
TRBV5-1,-,TRBJ2-3,CASSLSGSYPSTDTQYF,TGCGCCAGCAGCTTGTCAGGGAGTTATCCTAGCACAGATACGCAGTATTTT
TRBV11-2,-,TRBJ1-1,CASSLVRGLGTEAFF,TGTGCCAGCAGCTTAGTGCGGGGGTTGGGTACTGAAGCTTTCTTT
TRBV30,-,TRBJ1-3,CAWNRTFSGNTIYF,TGTGCCTGGAATCGGACGTTCTCTGGAAACACCATATATTTT
TRBV25-1,-,TRBJ2-3,CASSGTFTDTQYF,TGTGCCAGCAGCGGGACATTCACAGATACGCAGTATTTT
TRBV2,TRBD2,TRBJ2-3,CASRLRLAGSYTDTQYF,TGTGCCAGCAGACTACGACTAGCGGGGTCGTACACAGATACGCAGTATTTT
TRBV7-9,-,TRBJ2-7,CARGPRRDEQYF,TGTGCCCGCGGGCCCAGACGGGACGAGCAGTACTTC
TRBV19,TRBD2,TRBJ2-1,CASSTPSGGRGEQFF,TGTGCCAGTAGTACCCCCAGCGGGGGCAGAGGTGAGCAGTTCTTC
TRBV20-1,-,TRBJ2-1,CSARRGLEQFF,TGCAGTGCTAGAAGAGGGCTTGAGCAGTTCTTC
TRBV18,-,TRBJ1-3,CASSPGPSPAGGNTIYF,TGTGCCAGCTCACCAGGACCAAGCCCAGCAGGCGGAAACACCATATATTTT
TRBV7-2,TRBD2,TRBJ2-5,CASTVAGGSWETQYF,TGTGCCAGCACGGTAGCGGGTGGCTCTTGGGAGACCCAGTACTTC
TRBV4-3,TRBD2,TRBJ2-2,CASSQDPSGRSGGELFF,TGCGCCAGCAGCCAAGATCCGAGCGGGAGGTCGGGCGGGGAGCTGTTTTTT
TRBV15,-,TRBJ2-7,CATSRDRQYEQYF,TGTGCCACCAGCAGAGATCGGCAGTACGAGCAGTACTTC
TRBV5-6,-,TRBJ1-3,CASSFYRTMRGAGNTIYF,TGTGCCAGCAGCTTTTACCGAACCATGCGGGGGGCTGGAAACACCATATATTTT
TRBV6-7,TRBD2,TRBJ2-3,CASSVLARGPDTQYF,TGTGCCAGCAGTGTACTAGCGAGAGGTCCAGATACGCAGTATTTT
TRBV4-1,TRBD1,TRBJ1-5,CASSFGTVPFSAQHF,TGCGCCAGCAGCTTCGGGACAGTACCTTTTTCGGCCCAGCATTTT
TRBV25-1,-,TRBJ1-3,CASMGAAGNTIYF,TGTGCCAGCATGGGGGCTGCCGGAAACACCATATATTTT
TRBV6-6,-,TRBJ2-2,CASTLTKIGPGELFF,TGTGCCAGCACCCTAACAAAGATAGGACCCGGGGAGCTGTTTTTT
TRBV5-1,-,TRBJ1-1,CASSVSGTTPDAFF,TGCGCCAGCAGCGTCTCCGGGACAACCCCGGACGCTTTCTTT
TRBV11-2,TRBD1,TRBJ1-1,CATRQGWNTEAFF,TGTGCCACCCGACAGGGTTGGAACACTGAAGCTTTCTTT
TRBV27,TRBD1,TRBJ2-3,CASSLMTGKGTDTQYF,TGTGCCAGCAGTTTAATGACAGGGAAGGGCACAGATACGCAGTATTTT
TRBV12-2,-,TRBJ2-2,CASRLALSGQRPMNTGELFF,TGTGCAAGTCGCTTAGCGCTTAGCGGTCAACGCCCCATGAACACCGGGGAGCTGTTTTTT
TRBV2,-,TRBJ2-7,CASSAAYPGRSSYEQYF,TGTGCCAGCAGTGCCGCGTACCCGGGACGCAGTTCCTACGAGCAGTACTTC
TRBV11-2,-,TRBJ2-1,CASSLEGLVDNEQFF,TGTGCCAGCAGCTTAGAAGGACTGGTCGACAATGAGCAGTTCTTC
TRBV6-1,-,TRBJ1-6,CASSDRMGNSPLHF,TGTGCCAGCAGTGACAGGATGGGAAATTCACCCCTCCACTTT
TRBV27,-,TRBJ1-1,CASSPSVRRDTEAFF,TGTGCCAGCAGCCCCTCCGTAAGGCGGGACACTGAAGCTTTCTTT